The clone carrying this T cell receptor beta chain was counted a few times. The V gene's germline CDR1 is LGHNA and CDR2 YNFKEQ. This CDR3 region has 17 residues. V gave up 4 bases and J gave up 6 bases; unmatched junction bases: 14. The data were obtained in a study of blood T cells in healthy people across ages. For the second PCR, which ran for roughly 6 to 12 cycles, a sample-barcoded 5' primer and a J-beta primer mix were used. Using its own MiXCR run on the 5' RACE reads, TCRdb lists one record per CDR3 protein. The data contain some 920,000 distinct CDR3 sequences, 51% of them singletons. This sequence joins TRBV4-2 and TRBJ2-1; 8 positions match TRBD2. Sequences were obtained from blood. This receptor was taken from an older woman in good health. The CDR3 bases are TGTGCCAGCAGCCCTATCGGGGGGGAGGGCCGCATCAATGAGCAGTTCTTC. Translated: CASSPIGGEGRINEQFF.